This T cell receptor (beta chain) originates from a study of Ad26.COV2.S vaccination and SARS-CoV-2 variants (dated by TCRdb to 2020 to 2023). At the level of the whole study: Donors in the vaccine arm were drawn from COV1001, a phase I-IIa trial of Ad26.COV2.S in healthy adults that was multicentre, randomized, double-blind and placebo-controlled. TCRbeta repertoire sequencing was used to assess the specificity and breadth of SARS-CoV-2-reactive T cell receptors after Ad26.COV2.S vaccination. Ad26.COV2.S was administered intramuscularly at a dose of 5x10^10 or 1x10^11 viral particles, either as one shot or as two shots given 56 days apart. The TCR-sequenced set comprised approximately 30 samples: some 19 Ad26.COV2.S vaccine recipients, 5 placebo recipients and 8 SARS-CoV-2 convalescent individuals. Trial participants were randomized into five groups of five: low-dose or high-dose Ad26.COV2.S given once or twice, or placebo on both occasions. Investigators did not know the trial group allocation while performing experiments and assessing outcomes. Results and caveats for the whole study, not just this receptor: Comparing responses between vaccine doses or regimens was not something the study was powered to do. It was noted by the authors that total T cell responses may have been underestimated by the TCR breadth and depth analyses. Vaccine and placebo recipients had similar non-spike TCR breadth, a finding consistent with the vaccine containing only spike. Compared with placebo recipients, Ad26.COV2.S recipients showed higher spike-specific TCR breadth (P = 0.0014). Substantial breadth of spike-specific CD8+ and CD4+ T cell responses was reported after vaccination.

According to the study, the label for this sample's treatment or condition signals: roughly 18 received Ad26.COV2.S at low or high dose, single or two shots; 5 received placebo; per-sample allocation not given. For vaccine and placebo recipients, repertoires were sequenced using samples collected on day 63 after the first injection. Between 29 July and 7 August 2020, Cohort 1b enrolled fewer than 30 adults aged 18-55 years at one site in Boston, USA. Ad26.COV2.S was a replication-incompetent adenovirus type 26 vector that expressed a prefusion-stabilized SARS-CoV-2 spike protein derived from the original Wuhan strain. This clone occurred a few times. Its antigen remains unidentified. Qualities for individual bases were not recorded, and no much larger clone is one base off. TCRbeta CDR3 regions were sequenced with the immunoSEQ Assay. After extraction, genomic DNA underwent amplification by bias-controlled multiplex PCR, followed by high-throughput sequencing. The authors processed their data as follows. To quantify the absolute abundance of every unique TCRbeta CDR3 region, sequences were collapsed and filtered. T cell fraction was estimated by normalizing TCRbeta template counts to usable DNA, with usable DNA measured through amplification of reference genes found in all nucleated cells. Repertoire TCRs were annotated as SARS-CoV-2-specific when V gene, CDR3 amino acid sequence and J gene were exactly matched to a known reactive TCR set. The reference SARS-CoV-2 TCR set came from MIRA and was filtered for enrichment in COVID-19-positive ImmuneCODE repertoires, removing public or cross-reactive TCRs. Drawing on the MIRA antigens, annotated TCRs were analysed further at the level of specific ORF or position within ORF. Breadth was defined as annotated unique rearrangements over total unique productive rearrangements; depth was the summed frequency of those rearrangements. Two-sided Wilcoxon rank-sum tests were applied when comparing TCR breadth between groups. Here the immuneACCESS table is served through TCRdb, limited to in-frame sequences with V and J called. Missing clones are a known gap in these copies; in checked studies unresolved V genes cover under half, and the rest lacks a known reason. V and J calls and clone size come straight from that table; D and trimming were deduced from the DNA. This sample comprises 380,000 or so clones, roughly 85% of them detected only once. Approximately 7% of the sample is taken by the ten largest.

Reading the germline V gene (reference sequence) gives CDR1 LGHDT and CDR2 YNNKEL. Cut back by 4 bases and 1 base, the V and J ends lie 7 bases apart. The CDR3 has 13 amino acids, counting the end cysteine and phenylalanine. CDR3 DNA is the only sequence kept; it has 39 bases, read in frame from the first base. The sample consisted of peripheral blood, taken in a trial of Ad26.COV2.S vaccine versus placebo. This TCR was sampled from a person aged 18-65 years who received the Ad26.COV2.S COVID-19 vaccine or a placebo. The sequence is built from TRBV3-1 (or the pseudogene TRBV3-2) and TRBJ1-1; the D gene is unclear. The CDR3 amino acid sequence is: CASSRTANTEAFF. The DNA reads as follows: TGTGCCAGCAGCCGGACGGCGAACACTGAAGCTTTCTTT.